A single sample is the source of the 2 T cell receptor beta chains below, sequenced in a study of T cell repertoires in cytomegalovirus infection. TCRdb reprocessed the reads via MiXCR and lists one record per CDR3 protein. The table shows approximately 1,000,000 distinct CDR3 sequences, with roughly 30% occurring only once. These receptors have no identified antigens. Source: cultured CD8+ T cells from PBMCs, taken from culture after CMV antigen stimulation. The origin of the receptors is a human donor in good health (CMV status not recorded). Some clones in this sample may be carry-over from other donors' samples.

The V and J genes are TRBV7-9 and TRBJ2-1; D call uncertain. Deletions cut 1 base from V and 6 bases from J, with 7 bases between. This CDR3 has 13 residues. Germline CDR1 SEHNR, CDR2 FQNEAQ (reference sequence). The CDR3 DNA reads as TGTGCCAGCAGCTTAGGAGCTTTCAATGAGCAGTTCTTC. Translating it yields CASSLGAFNEQFF.

This clonotype was recorded only once. The chain has TRBV25-1 and TRBJ2-5, with D perhaps TRBD1 or TRBD2 (5 bases each). CDR3 length: 13 amino acids. The V gene's germline CDR1 is MGHDK and CDR2 SYGVNS. The ends were cut back, 3 bases at V and 9 bases at J, with 14 bases in the middle. Written as DNA, the CDR3 is TGTGCCAGCAGTGAGGGGACGGCGGAAGCCCAGTACTTC. It translates to CASSEGTAEAQYF.